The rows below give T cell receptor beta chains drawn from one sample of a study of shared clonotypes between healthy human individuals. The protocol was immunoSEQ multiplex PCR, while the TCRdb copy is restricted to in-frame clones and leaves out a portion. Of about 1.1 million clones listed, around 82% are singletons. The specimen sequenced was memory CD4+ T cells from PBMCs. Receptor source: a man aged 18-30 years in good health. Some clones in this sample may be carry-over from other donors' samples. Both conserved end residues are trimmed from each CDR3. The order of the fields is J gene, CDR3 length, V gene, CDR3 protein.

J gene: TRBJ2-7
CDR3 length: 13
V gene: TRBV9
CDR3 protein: ASSFSGTGVYEQY

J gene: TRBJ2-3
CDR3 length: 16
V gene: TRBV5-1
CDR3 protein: ASSLAGGASGISDTQY

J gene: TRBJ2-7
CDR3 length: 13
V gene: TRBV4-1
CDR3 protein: ASSQSGARGYEQY

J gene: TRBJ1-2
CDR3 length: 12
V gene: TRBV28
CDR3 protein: ASSRTGLNYGYT

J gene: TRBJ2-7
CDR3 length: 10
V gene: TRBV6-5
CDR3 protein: GRLAGPHEQY

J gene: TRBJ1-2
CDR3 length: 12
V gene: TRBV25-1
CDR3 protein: ASLSPGTGHGYT

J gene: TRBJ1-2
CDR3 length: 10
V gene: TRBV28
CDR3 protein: ASSPSGYGYT

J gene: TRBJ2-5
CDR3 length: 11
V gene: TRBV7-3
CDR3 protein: ASSLTDSETQY

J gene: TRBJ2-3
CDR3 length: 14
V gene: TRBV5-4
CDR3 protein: ASSLFKGGRADTQY

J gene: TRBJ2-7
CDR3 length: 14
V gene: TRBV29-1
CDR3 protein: SVETGTSGRWYEQY

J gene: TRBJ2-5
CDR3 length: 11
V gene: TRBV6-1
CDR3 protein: ASSAGDQETQY

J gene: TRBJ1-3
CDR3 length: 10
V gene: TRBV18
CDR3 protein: ASSPQSDTIY

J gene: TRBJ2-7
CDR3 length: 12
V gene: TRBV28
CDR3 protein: ASSSPSGFYEQY

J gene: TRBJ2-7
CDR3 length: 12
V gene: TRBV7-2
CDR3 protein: ASSLGTVTYEQY

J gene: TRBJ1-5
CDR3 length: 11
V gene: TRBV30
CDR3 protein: AWSVDTYQPQH

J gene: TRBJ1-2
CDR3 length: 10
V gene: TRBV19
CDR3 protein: ASSITGYGYT

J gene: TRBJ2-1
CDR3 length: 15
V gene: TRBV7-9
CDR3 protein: ASNPLAGLLTGNEQF

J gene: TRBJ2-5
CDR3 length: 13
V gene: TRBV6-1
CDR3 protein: ASSDPGQGKETQY

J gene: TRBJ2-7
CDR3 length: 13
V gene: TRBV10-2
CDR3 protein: ASSFPGQGAYEQY

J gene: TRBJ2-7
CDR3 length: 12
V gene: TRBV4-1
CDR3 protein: ASSRAGVDYEQY

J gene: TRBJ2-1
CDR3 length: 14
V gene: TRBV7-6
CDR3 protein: ASSLRAGGEYNEQF

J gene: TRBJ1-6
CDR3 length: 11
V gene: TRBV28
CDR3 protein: ASRADYNSPLH

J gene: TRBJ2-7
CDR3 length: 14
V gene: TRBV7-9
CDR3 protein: ASSSNRQTTSYEQY

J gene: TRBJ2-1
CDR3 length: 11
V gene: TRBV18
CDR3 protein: ASSRGQLNEQF

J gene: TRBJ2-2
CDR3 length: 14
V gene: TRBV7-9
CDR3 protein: ASSVPGQGNTGELF

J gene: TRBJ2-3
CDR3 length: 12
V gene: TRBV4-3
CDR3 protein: ASSQDVGTDTQY

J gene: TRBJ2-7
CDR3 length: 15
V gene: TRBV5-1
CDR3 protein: ASSLVAGTRIPYEQY

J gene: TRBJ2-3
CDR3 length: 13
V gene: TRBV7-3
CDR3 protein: ASSFSLEGTDTQY

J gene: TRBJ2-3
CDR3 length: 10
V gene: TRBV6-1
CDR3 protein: ASSEGTDTQY

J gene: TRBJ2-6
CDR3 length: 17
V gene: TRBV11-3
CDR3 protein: ASSPGSLAGASGANVLT

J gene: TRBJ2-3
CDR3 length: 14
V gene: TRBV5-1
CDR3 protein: ASSIPLAGGPDTQY

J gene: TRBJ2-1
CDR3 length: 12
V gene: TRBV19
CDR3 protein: ASSTYPGSYEQF

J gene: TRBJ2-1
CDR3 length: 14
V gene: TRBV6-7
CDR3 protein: ASSSPYGTLYNEQF

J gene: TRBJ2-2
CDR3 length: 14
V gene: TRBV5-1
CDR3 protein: ASSLIPYSGTGELF

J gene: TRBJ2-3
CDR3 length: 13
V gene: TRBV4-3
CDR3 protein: ASSQDSRATDTQY

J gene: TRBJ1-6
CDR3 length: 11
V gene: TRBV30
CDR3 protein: ASEGQLNSPLH

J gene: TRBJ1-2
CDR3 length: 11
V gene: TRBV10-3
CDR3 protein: AISDVGEGGYT

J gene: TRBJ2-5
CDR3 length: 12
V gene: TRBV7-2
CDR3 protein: ASSSGHLWETQY

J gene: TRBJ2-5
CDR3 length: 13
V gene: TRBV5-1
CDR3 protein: ASSLQGGAQETQY

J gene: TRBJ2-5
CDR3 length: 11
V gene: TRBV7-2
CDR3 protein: ASSFVAQETQY

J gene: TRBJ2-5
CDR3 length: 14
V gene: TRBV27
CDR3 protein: ASSLGLAGGPETQY

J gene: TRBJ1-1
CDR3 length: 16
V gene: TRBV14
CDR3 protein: ASSLGAQGQGSNTEAF

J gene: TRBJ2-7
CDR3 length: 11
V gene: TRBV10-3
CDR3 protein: AISAELVYEQY

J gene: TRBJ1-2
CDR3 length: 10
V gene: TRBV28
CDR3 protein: ASSSTGYGYT

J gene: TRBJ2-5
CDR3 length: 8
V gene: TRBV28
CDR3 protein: ASRGETQY

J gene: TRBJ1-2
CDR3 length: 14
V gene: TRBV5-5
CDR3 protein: ASRDESRGFNYGYT

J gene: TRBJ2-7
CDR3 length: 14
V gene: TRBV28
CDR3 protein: ASSLASAGGRNEQY

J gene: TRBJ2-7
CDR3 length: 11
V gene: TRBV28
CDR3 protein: ASSLLASYEQY